The present T cell receptor (beta chain) was sequenced within a study of cytomegalovirus exposure and HLA in healthy donors. With 5 bases clipped from V and 0 bases from J, the junction kept 9 bases outside the gene matches. Germline CDR1 reads LGHNT; CDR2 reads FRNRAP. This CDR3 is built from 18 residues. In the PCR, 60 Vbeta and 13 Jbeta primers were used. Profiled with immunoSEQ multiplex PCR; TCRdb holds only in-frame clones, not every one. Among roughly 190,000 clones listed, more than 65% were seen once. The sample holds a few counts of this clone. The antigen remains undetermined. Broader study findings: Presence/absence results assume similar sequencing depth per donor, which may not hold. Follow-up analysis found HLA locus-dependent TCR association rates, highest for DRB1 and lowest for HLA-C.

The chain uses TRBV12-5 and TRBJ2-6, with TRBD1 matching 8 bases. Material: PBMCs. The TCR sequence derives from a girl aged 10-17 years in good health and CMV-seropositive. The CDR3 here is CASGRWGTGDSGANVLTF. The CDR3 DNA is TGTGCTAGTGGTCGTTGGGGGACAGGTGACTCTGGGGCCAACGTCCTGACTTTC.